This T cell receptor beta chain was retrieved from a study of beta chain features in type 1 diabetes (dated by TCRdb to 2016 to 2018). In the study overall: Mean age, gender distribution, total cell number and subset yield were not different between patients and healthy donors. A total of approximately 99,000,000 sorted cells were examined across all samples, and RNA yield correlated strongly with the number of cells per subset. Regulatory and stem cell-like memory subsets were isolated from only 8 patients and 8 healthy donors, whereas naive and central memory subsets came from all 30 or so donors. The study compared the TCRB repertoires of sorted circulating CD4+ T cell subsets in recently diagnosed type 1 diabetes patients with those in matched healthy donors. The paper as a whole reports these results and caveats: Naive, central memory and regulatory TCRB repertoires appeared to be more alike among patients than among healthy donors. Because small numbers of individuals were included in the HLA sub-analyses, any influence of HLA type on TCRB rearrangement was left unresolved. Patients with type 1 diabetes made fewer insertions and deleted more nucleotides at VDJ recombination sites, implying thymic rearrangement abnormalities. Because cDNA was sequenced instead of genomic DNA, highly expressing activated cells could be over-represented, though the groups showed no difference in activation or CD3 levels. In all four CD4+ subsets, TCRB CDR3 length was moderately but significantly shorter in type 1 diabetes patients. PCR might favor shorter templates, but patient and control samples were amplified and corrected together, so any skew would affect both groups equally.

V is cut back by 2 bases and J by 14 bases, with 9 bases in the junction unmatched. Per the germline V gene, MNHEY is the CDR1 and SVGAGI is the CDR2. Spanning cysteine to phenylalanine, the CDR3 consists of 13 amino acids. Only the CDR3 region is kept as DNA, spanning 39 bases read in frame from base 1. A single peripheral blood draw of around 0.11 L on average was collected from each donor into heparinised tubes. Using a panel that included CD45RO, CCR7, CD25, CD127, CD95 and CD27, naive, central memory, regulatory and stem cell-like memory CD4+ T cells were sorted on a BD FACSAria II. Every sorted population had a purity above 95%. PBMCs were separated immediately by Lymphoprep density gradient centrifugation and were stained directly, without being cultured. To minimize batch effects, samples were stained and sorted in pairs, one healthy donor with one patient per experiment. With regard to this clone: The antigen it recognizes is unknown. No base qualities exist here, and no much larger clone lies one base off it.

The entire isolated RNA was reverse transcribed using the High Capacity cDNA Reverse Transcription Kit, and thus expressed TCRB transcripts were sequenced. Deep immunoSEQ sequencing was applied to naive, central memory and regulatory T cell samples, giving an average of roughly 3.5 million total reads per sample. Sorted cells were lysed in RLT buffer and RNA was extracted with DNase-treated RNeasy Micro or Mini kits, depending on cell number. Each cell subset was processed separately to prevent cross-contamination, with patient and healthy donor samples processed together. The immunoSEQ multiplex PCR was used to amplify TCRB sequences from cDNA, yielding 87-bp fragments that span the CDR3 region. The amplicons were sequenced using the Illumina HiSeq platform. The authors processed their data as follows. Synthetic template baselines were used to correct PCR bias computationally, reads within Hamming distance 2 were collapsed, and singletons that could not be merged were discarded. Reads were aligned against IMGT to assign V, D and J genes, CDR3 length and insertions or deletions at six rearrangement sites. Clonotype counts were normalized to sorted cell number within each subset before computing true diversity and Gini coefficients with the tcR R package. The overlap coefficient, calculated on TCRB nucleotide sequences, was used to measure repertoire sharing. Out-of-frame TCRB sequences from naive cells were analyzed as a proxy for the pre-selection repertoire. In its TCRdb copy, this immuneACCESS table keeps in-frame sequences only and misses some clones. Where compared with another copy, unresolved V genes explain less than half of these, and the others have no known cause. D and trimming come from the DNA, and the V and J calls and clone size come from that table. The sample profile shows around 500,000 clones; 10% to 12% of them were found once. Of the sample, 0.046% is held by the ten largest clones.

The sample was naive CD4+ T cells from blood. This specimen's cell subset or site label, interpreted: true naive CD4+ T cells. Recombination connected TRBV6-5 to TRBJ2-1; 7 of the junction bases match TRBD1. The clonotype originates from a woman between 18 and 30 years old in good health. The CDR3 reads CASSYAAQGMKFF. The sequence in DNA is TGTGCCAGCAGTTACGCGGCACAGGGGATGAAGTTCTTC.